This T cell receptor (beta chain) appears in the sequencing data of a study of beta chain features in type 1 diabetes. Overall study results and limits: Naive, central memory and Treg TCRB repertoires appeared more alike in patients than in healthy donors. Shorter TCRB CDR3s, moderately but significantly so, were found in Type 1 diabetes patients in all four CD4+ subsets.

This clone was recorded a few times. Its matching antigen is unknown. V gave up 5 bases and J gave up 2 bases; unmatched junction bases: 8. In germline, CDR1 is SEHNR, CDR2 FQNEAQ (reference sequence). The CDR3 extends over 15 amino acids. Sequenced material consisted of expressed TCRB transcripts (all of the isolated RNA was reverse transcribed). Measured with immunoSEQ multiplex PCR; TCRdb has only the in-frame clones, and not every one. Altogether about 240,000 clones are present, approximately 15% being singletons, with the ten largest covering approximately 0.021%. V is TRBV7-9 and J is TRBJ1-1, with 7 bases lining up with TRBD1. Input material: naive CD4+ T cells from blood. This clonotype was sampled from a man under 40 with type 1 diabetes. CDR3 sequence reads: CASSTTGAGNTEAFF. CDR3 coding DNA: TGTGCCAGCAGCACTACAGGGGCGGGAAACACTGAAGCTTTCTTT.